This T cell receptor (beta chain) comes out of a study of memory CD4+ T cells and cytomegalovirus serostatus. Study information: Of the healthy Belgian adults, eight or nine were CMV seropositive and more than 20 seronegative.

The sort gate was single viable CD3+CD4+CD8-CD45RO+ cells for memory CD4+ T cells. Donors' CMV status reflects serum IgG against pp150, pp28, p38, p52. Trimming left V 1 base short and J 10 bases short, with 23 bases between. In germline, CDR1 is SGHTA, CDR2 FQGNSA. This CDR3 is 17 amino acids long. Points on this clone: What it binds is not known.

Clones were sequenced by immunoSEQ multiplex PCR, and TCRdb holds only the in-frame ones, with some missing. The sample lists about 58,000 clones, more than 70% occurring once. Study-level points and caveats: Of 150 to 200 reported CMV TCRbeta sequences, just over 65 were found in memory CD4+ repertoires. Suggested: most of the CMV-linked TCR signature lies in CD4+ memory cells.

This sequence originates from an adult in good health and CMV-seronegative. Some clones in this sample may be carry-over from other donors' samples. The sequencing input was memory CD4+ T cells from blood. The chain uses TRBV7-2 and TRBJ2-1; a weak D match, TRBD1 (6 bases). CDR3 DNA sequence: TGTGCCAGCAGCTTAGGGTGGGCAGGGATGGGGGCTGGCGAGCAGTTCTTC. This gives the protein CASSLGWAGMGAGEQFF.